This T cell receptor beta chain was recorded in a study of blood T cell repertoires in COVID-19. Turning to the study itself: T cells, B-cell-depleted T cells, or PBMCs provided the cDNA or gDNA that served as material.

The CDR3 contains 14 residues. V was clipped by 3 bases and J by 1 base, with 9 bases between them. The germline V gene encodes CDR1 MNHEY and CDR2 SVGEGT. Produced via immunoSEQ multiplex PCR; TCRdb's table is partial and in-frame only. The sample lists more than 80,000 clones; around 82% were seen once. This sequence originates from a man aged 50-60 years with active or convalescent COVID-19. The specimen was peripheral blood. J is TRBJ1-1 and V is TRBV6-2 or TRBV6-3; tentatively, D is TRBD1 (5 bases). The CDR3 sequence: CASSYLGANTEAFF. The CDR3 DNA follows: TGTGCCAGCAGTTATCTAGGGGCGAACACTGAAGCTTTCTTT.